The clone carrying this T cell receptor (beta chain) is labeled as medium-sized. The repertoire came from unfractionated whole blood and reflected all unsorted peripheral T cells. RNA came from more than 2 ml of peripheral blood. Reverse transcription used 500 to 550 ng RNA and constant-region primers for alpha and beta. Separate chain-specific third strand synthesis with multiplexing indices produced the alpha and beta libraries. Second strand DNA was synthesized using a primer at the SP2 site. MiXCR, applied by TCRdb to the 5' RACE reads, yields one record per CDR3 protein. The data show about 7,000 distinct CDR3 sequences, with approximately 9% seen just once and over 15% held by the top ten. These data originate in a study of HIV-infected patients and healthy controls. The CDR3 length is 15 residues. Between the trimmed V and J ends, which lost 2 bases and 4 bases, there was a span of 14 bases. CDR1 SQVTM and CDR2 ANQGSEA come from the germline V gene.

The TCR comes from an adult with HIV infection. The chain couples TRBV29-1 to TRBJ1-4; D uncertain. The material sequenced was blood, taken before antiretroviral therapy. CDR3 nucleotide sequence: TGCAGCGTTGAATCTCTGTCAGGCGGTAATGAAAAACTGTTTTTT. Translated: CSVESLSGGNEKLFF.